The 3 T cell receptor beta chains reported below all come from one sample, sequenced in a study of T-cell memory formation after mild COVID-19. TCRdb redid the calling of the 5' RACE reads with MiXCR, one entry per CDR3 protein. The sample contains 340,000 or so distinct CDR3 sequences, roughly 13% of which appear only once. Sample: PBMCs or a T cell subset sorted from them (not recorded which). The receptors originated from a man younger than 30 who had mild COVID-19 (a few samples of this study predate the infection). Cell type and time point are not known.

The table lists this clonotype with a few counts. V and J are TRBV4-1 and TRBJ1-1, with 7 bases that match TRBD1. From germline, CDR1 is MGHRA and CDR2 YSYEKL. The CDR3 loop spans 16 amino acids. Trimming took 4 bases from V and 5 from J; bases not matched to a gene: 13. The CDR3 nucleotides are TGCGCCAGCAGCCTATCCCCCGGGACAGATAAAACTGAAGCTTTCTTT. This sequence encodes CASSLSPGTDKTEAFF.

This chain connects TRBV5-1 to TRBJ2-2; D is ambiguous. Trimming pared 0 bases from V and 5 bases from J, leaving 5 bases between. The CDR3 is 13 amino acids. Germline V lookup: CDR1 SGHRS, CDR2 YFSETQ. CDR3 protein: CASSLGWTGELFF. CDR3 DNA sequence: TGCGCCAGCAGCTTGGGTTGGACCGGGGAGCTGTTTTTT.

The rearrangement uses TRBV6-1 and TRBJ2-2, with unresolved D. V was clipped by 7 bases and J by 0 bases, with 6 bases between them. There are 13 residues in the CDR3. Germline CDR1 MNHNS, CDR2 SASEGT. CDR3 coding DNA: TGTGCCAGCAACCCAGCGAACACCGGGGAGCTGTTTTTT. Its protein is CASNPANTGELFF.